Presented here are 27 T cell receptor beta chains from one specimen sequenced in a study of blood T cell repertoires in COVID-19. Produced via immunoSEQ multiplex PCR; TCRdb's table is partial and in-frame only. The table lists about 190,000 clones, more than 75% of them singletons. The sample consisted of peripheral blood. These receptors all come from a woman older than 75 with acute or convalescent COVID-19.

The CDR3 loop reads CASSEGDTEAFF. CDR3 nucleotides: TGTGCCAGCAGCGAGGGGGACACTGAAGCTTTCTTT. The rearrangement uses TRBV7-3 and TRBJ1-1; D possibly corresponds to TRBD1 (6 bases). This CDR3 is 12 amino acids long. Trimming pared 5 bases from V and 3 bases from J, leaving 7 bases between. The germline V gene has CDR1 SGHTA and CDR2 FQGTGA. The full variable domain, completed using reference TRBV7-3 and TRBJ1-1, is GAGVSQTPSNKVTEKGKYVELRCDPISGHTALYWYRQSLGQGPEFLIYFQGTGAADDSGLPNDRFFAVRPEGSVSTLKIQRTERGDSAVYLCASSEGDTEAFFGQGTRLTVV.

This chain links TRBV7-3 with TRBJ1-5; 8 nucleotides match TRBD1. Trimming took 1 base from V and 0 from J; bases not matched to a gene: 8. This CDR3 contains 18 residues. The germline CDR1 and CDR2 sequences are SGHTA and FQGTGA. The CDR3 is CASSLKGRQGYSNQPQHF. In nucleotides, the CDR3 is TGTGCCAGCAGCTTAAAGGGGAGACAGGGGTATAGCAATCAGCCCCAGCATTTT.

The chain uses TRBV7-3 and TRBJ2-1; TRBD2 matches at 15 bases. Germline V gene data show CDR1 as SGHTA and CDR2 as FQGTGA. This CDR3 contains 17 residues. Trimming took 1 base from V and 10 from J; bases not matched to a gene: 8. CDR3 coding DNA: TGTGCCAGCAGCTTAATCGCGGGACTAGCGGGAGGCGGGGAGCAGTTCTTC. This translates into CASSLIAGLAGGGEQFF.

The J gene is TRBJ2-7, the V gene TRBV10-3, with D possibly matching TRBD1 (5 bases). V was shortened by 4 bases and J by 5 bases, with 21 bases between the two germline ends. The CDR3 is 16 residues long. The germline V gene encodes CDR1 ENHRY and CDR2 SYGVKD. This CDR3 reads CAISALLTLGLDEQYF. CDR3 nucleotide sequence: TGTGCCATCAGTGCCTTGTTGACCCTGGGGCTCGACGAGCAGTACTTC.

The V call is TRBV19, the J call TRBJ2-1; 15 positions agree with TRBD2. CDR3 length: 15 residues. The germline gives CDR1 LNHDA, CDR2 SQIVND (reference sequence). Germline trimming cut 1 base from V and 8 bases from J; bases unmatched to any gene: 0. CDR3 nucleotide sequence: TGTGCCAGTAGTATAGGGACTAGCGGGAGGGATGAGCAGTTCTTC. It translates to CASSIGTSGRDEQFF. The full variable domain, its missing parts supplied by reference TRBV19 and TRBJ2-1, is DGGITQSPKYLFRKEGQNVTLSCEQNLNHDAMYWYRQDPGQGLRLIYYSQIVNDFQKGDIAEGYSVSREKKESFPLTVTSAQKNPTAFYLCASSIGTSGRDEQFFGPGTRLTVL.

J is TRBJ2-1 and V is TRBV3-1 (or the pseudogene TRBV3-2); 8 nucleotides match TRBD2. Germline CDR1 LGHDT, CDR2 YNNKEL (reference sequence). V was clipped by 1 base and J by 8 bases; unmatched bases: 7. CDR3 length: 15 amino acids. Here the CDR3 reads CASSQGGGLAHEQFF. The DNA of the CDR3 is TGTGCCAGCAGCCAAGGTGGAGGACTAGCCCATGAGCAGTTCTTC.

The rearrangement links TRBV19 to TRBJ1-1; D call uncertain. The germline gives CDR1 LNHDA, CDR2 SQIVND (reference sequence). The length of the CDR3 is 15 residues. V was cut by 5 bases and J by 7 bases, with 20 bases left in between. Here the CDR3 reads CASSFATVPGVEAFF. The CDR3 DNA reads as TGTGCCAGTAGTTTCGCCACAGTGCCCGGGGTTGAAGCTTTCTTT. The entire variable domain, with the rest obtained from reference TRBV19 and TRBJ1-1, is as follows: DGGITQSPKYLFRKEGQNVTLSCEQNLNHDAMYWYRQDPGQGLRLIYYSQIVNDFQKGDIAEGYSVSREKKESFPLTVTSAQKNPTAFYLCASSFATVPGVEAFFGQGTRLTVV.

The chain couples TRBV19 to TRBJ1-3, with D perhaps TRBD1 (5 bases). V lost 2 bases and J lost 0, with 14 bases in between. The CDR3 is 17 amino acids. The germline gives CDR1 LNHDA, CDR2 SQIVND (reference sequence). This CDR3 reads CASSILQGASSGNTIYF. Written as DNA, the CDR3 is TGTGCCAGTAGTATACTTCAAGGGGCAAGCTCTGGAAACACCATATATTTT. The whole variable domain, remainder taken from reference TRBV19 and TRBJ1-3, is DGGITQSPKYLFRKEGQNVTLSCEQNLNHDAMYWYRQDPGQGLRLIYYSQIVNDFQKGDIAEGYSVSREKKESFPLTVTSAQKNPTAFYLCASSILQGASSGNTIYFGEGSWLTVV.

V and J are TRBV19 and TRBJ1-5; the D gene is possibly TRBD1 (5 bases). The V and J ends lost 1 base and 7 bases respectively, with 11 bases between them. Looked up from germline, CDR1 is LNHDA and CDR2 is SQIVND (reference sequence). The CDR3 is made up of 14 amino acids. DNA for the CDR3: TGTGCCAGTAGTATAGGCAGGGTTAGCCAGCCCCAGCATTTT. Translation gives CASSIGRVSQPQHF.

This clone was seen just once. The rearrangement uses TRBV6-2 or TRBV6-3 and TRBJ2-2; weak D call: TRBD2 (6 bases). From germline, CDR1 is MNHEY and CDR2 SVGEGT. The CDR3 contains 13 residues. Trimming cost V 5 bases and J 6 bases, with 10 bases left between them. The CDR3 loop reads CASSRDFPGELFF. CDR3 sequence (DNA): TGTGCCAGCAGTAGGGACTTCCCCGGGGAGCTGTTTTTT.

This clone was recorded a few times. The rearrangement uses TRBV28 and TRBJ2-1, with TRBD2 as a possible D gene (6 bases). CDR3 length equals 14 residues. Germline assignment: CDR1 MDHEN and CDR2 SYDVKM. Trimming stripped 3 bases from V and 14 bases from J, with 20 bases between. The CDR3 DNA follows: TGTGCCAGCAGTTTGGGGCGGGGCCGGCCAGTAGAGTTCTTC. Its protein product is CASSLGRGRPVEFF.

This clone was seen more than once but under ten times. This chain connects TRBV7-6 to TRBJ2-7; D remains ambiguous. V dropped 5 bases and J dropped 3 bases, with 20 bases sitting between them. The CDR3 sequence is 16 residues long. The germline gives CDR1 SGHVS, CDR2 FNYEAQ. CDR3 amino acids: CASSINPGNFGYEQYF. DNA of the CDR3: TGTGCCAGCAGCATTAATCCGGGTAACTTCGGCTACGAGCAGTACTTC. Combining the CDR3 with reference TRBV7-6 and TRBJ2-7 gives the whole variable domain GAGVSQSPRYKVTKRGQDVALRCDPISGHVSLYWYRQALGQGPEFLTYFNYEAQQDKSGLPNDRFSAERPEGSISTLTIQRTEQRDSAMYRCASSINPGNFGYEQYFGPGTRLTVT.

Only one count was recorded for this clone. This chain connects TRBV4-2 to TRBJ1-1, with 8 bases aligning to TRBD1. This CDR3 spans 15 amino acids. The germline V gene encodes CDR1 LGHNA and CDR2 YNFKEQ. V lost 2 bases and J lost 5; bases outside the gene matches: 7. The CDR3: CASSQNTGGGTEAFF. For the CDR3, the DNA is TGTGCCAGCAGCCAAAATACAGGGGGTGGTACTGAAGCTTTCTTT.

This chain uses TRBV3-1 (or the pseudogene TRBV3-2) with TRBJ1-5; TRBD1 is a possible D gene (5 bases). Per the germline V gene, CDR1 is LGHDT and CDR2 is YNNKEL (reference sequence). The CDR3 extends over 15 amino acids. The V end lost 3 bases, the J end lost 4 bases, and 13 bases lay between the germline ends. The CDR3 sequence: CASSHSDRSNQPQHF. The DNA for the CDR3 is TGTGCCAGCAGCCATTCCGACAGATCAAATCAGCCCCAGCATTTT.

V usage is TRBV24-1 and J usage is TRBJ1-5, with a tentative D call TRBD1 (5 bases). This CDR3 region has 14 residues. The V end was cut by 4 bases, the J end by 5 bases, with 11 bases between. Germline CDR1 and CDR2: KGHDR and SFDVKD. The CDR3 sequence is CATSEGGSDQPQHF. The DNA for the CDR3 is TGTGCCACCAGTGAGGGGGGTTCCGATCAGCCCCAGCATTTT.

The genes are TRBV30 and TRBJ2-2; a weak D match, TRBD1 (6 bases). CDR1 and CDR2 from the germline V gene are GTSNPN and SVGIG (reference sequence). The CDR3 runs to 18 residues. Deletions cut 0 bases from V and 5 bases from J, with 22 bases between. This CDR3 reads CAWSVYKSMGARTGELFF. CDR3 sequence (DNA): TGTGCCTGGAGTGTATATAAGAGTATGGGGGCGAGAACCGGGGAGCTGTTTTTT. Filled out from reference TRBV30 and TRBJ2-2, the complete variable domain reads SQTIHQWPATLVQPVGSPLSLECTVEGTSNPNLYWYRQAAGRGLQLLFYSVGIGQISSEVPQNLSASRPQDRQFILSSKKLLLSDSGFYLCAWSVYKSMGARTGELFFGEGSRLTVL.

This clone was picked up one time. The V call is TRBV30, the J call TRBJ1-5; 9 nucleotides agree with TRBD1. V trimming: 3 bases; J trimming: 8 bases; junction bases outside the gene matches: 17. Germline V gives CDR1 GTSNPN, CDR2 SVGIG (reference sequence). CDR3 length equals 17 residues. CDR3: CAWSDTLGQGVSEPQHF. In nucleotides, the CDR3 is TGTGCCTGGAGCGACACTTTGGGACAGGGCGTTTCGGAGCCCCAGCATTTT.

This clone has just a few counts. V usage is TRBV27 and J usage is TRBJ2-1; TRBD2 might be the D (5 bases). Germline CDR1 and CDR2: MNHEY and SMNVEV (reference sequence). V gave up 6 bases and J gave up 15 bases, with 21 bases separating them. The CDR3 is 13 residues long. The CDR3 DNA sequence: TGTGCCAGCAGCCCTGGTGGGAGCGCCGGCCGGTTCTTC. Its protein product is CASSPGGSAGRFF.

The chain has TRBV27 and TRBJ1-5; D unclear. CDR1 and CDR2 from the germline V gene are MNHEY and SMNVEV (reference sequence). The CDR3 sequence is 14 residues long. V gave up 5 bases and J gave up 5 bases, with 13 bases separating them. CDR3 amino acids: CASSLGGPYQPQHF. The CDR3 region has the DNA TGTGCCAGCAGTCTGGGCGGGCCATATCAGCCCCAGCATTTT.

The rearrangement joins TRBV5-5 to TRBJ2-3; D is uncertain. The CDR3 is made up of 11 amino acids. V shed 4 bases and J shed 4 bases, with 4 bases lying between them. The germline CDR1 and CDR2 sequences are SGHKS and YYEKEE (reference sequence). The CDR3 DNA sequence: TGTGCCAGCAGCATCGCAGATACGCAGTATTTT. Translated: CASSIADTQYF.

V usage is TRBV18 and J usage is TRBJ1-3; the match to TRBD1 covers 7 bases. The trim removed 6 bases at V and 1 base at J, leaving 9 bases unmatched. CDR1 is KGHSH and CDR2 is LQKENI in the germline V gene. CDR3 length: 16 residues. Here the CDR3 DNA reads TGTGCCAGCTCTAGAGGGGGCAGATCGTCTGGAAACACCATATATTTT. This sequence encodes CASSRGGRSSGNTIYF.

This clone was observed once. V usage is TRBV6-5 and J usage is TRBJ1-5; the D is unclear. The V end lost 8 bases, the J end lost 1 base, and 12 bases lay between the germline ends. The CDR3 is made up of 14 amino acids. Germline lookup yields CDR1 MNHEY and CDR2 SVGAGI. The CDR3, as DNA: TGTGCCAGCCGGGGAAGGGCAAGCAATCAGCCCCAGCATTTT. As protein: CASRGRASNQPQHF.

CDR3 in DNA: TGTGCCAGCTCACGACAGGGGGCTAATCCAACCTACGAGCAGTACTTC. Protein: CASSRQGANPTYEQYF. The genes are TRBV18 and TRBJ2-7; 10 nucleotides align to TRBD1. V dropped 4 bases and J dropped 2; count of bases not matched to a gene: 8. The V gene's germline CDR1 is KGHSH and CDR2 LQKENI. This CDR3 contains 16 residues.

The sample holds a few counts of this clone. The rearrangement uses TRBV12-2 and TRBJ2-2; no check of the table's D call, TRBD2, against the DNA was made. TRBV12-2 is assigned pseudogene status. The CDR3 consists of 18 residues. The CDR3 DNA sequence: TGTGCAAGTCGCTTAATTCTAACTAGCGGGAGTAACGCCGGGGAGCTGTTTTTT. Translated, it gives CASRLILTSGSNAGELFF.

The chain combines TRBV30 with TRBJ2-7, with D possibly being TRBD2 (5 bases). Germline-derived CDR1 and CDR2 are GTSNPN and SVGIG (reference sequence). The CDR3 sequence is 14 residues long. With 0 bases removed from V and 2 bases from J, the gap between germline ends came to 11 bases. The DNA of the CDR3 is TGTGCCTGGAGTGTAACCGGACTCACCTACGAGCAGTACTTC. Protein sequence: CAWSVTGLTYEQYF.

The chain uses TRBV6-6 and TRBJ2-7, with D possibly being TRBD2 (5 bases). Germline assignment: CDR1 MNHNY and CDR2 SVGAGI (reference sequence). The ends were cut back, 4 bases at V and 5 bases at J, with 18 bases in the middle. The CDR3 sequence is 15 residues long. The CDR3 nucleotides are TGTGCCAGCAGTTTCGAATCGGCGGGTTCCCACGAGCAGTACTTC. It codes for CASSFESAGSHEQYF.

The genes are TRBV6-6 and TRBJ2-3; 7 bases line up with TRBD2. Germline V gene lookup returns CDR1 MNHNY and CDR2 SVGAGI (reference sequence). The CDR3 consists of 14 residues. Losses at the gene ends were 5 bases for V and 3 bases for J; bases not matched to a gene: 5. The CDR3 protein is CASSPQAGTDTQYF. The DNA for the CDR3 is TGTGCCAGCAGTCCCCAAGCGGGAACAGATACGCAGTATTTT.